The 21 T cell receptor beta chains listed next were all sequenced from one sample in a study of T-cell memory formation after mild COVID-19. TCRdb re-called the 5' RACE reads through MiXCR, storing one row per CDR3 protein. Of around 200,000 distinct CDR3 sequences detected, about 20% appear once; the ten largest clones hold 20% to 25%. The sample was PBMCs or a T cell subset sorted from them (not recorded which). Receptor source: an adult woman who had mild COVID-19 (a few samples of this study predate the infection). Cell type and time point are not known.

This clonotype was seen a few times. The V gene is TRBV3-1, the J gene TRBJ1-5; possible D gene TRBD1, 6 bases. This CDR3 spans 14 amino acids. Trimming left V 3 bases short and J 3 bases short, with 9 bases between. CDR1 is LGHDT, CDR2 YNNKEL, per germline (reference sequence). CDR3 sequence (DNA): TGTGCCAGCAGCCATACAGGGACCAATCAGCCCCAGCATTTT. Amino acid sequence: CASSHTGTNQPQHF.

The chain combines TRBV7-8 with TRBJ2-1; 9 bases map to TRBD1. The germline V gene encodes CDR1 SGHVS and CDR2 FQNEAQ. The CDR3 loop spans 16 amino acids. With V trimmed by 5 bases and J by 2 bases, 7 bases remained unmatched. This chain's CDR3 is CASSTGQGNAYNEQFF. The CDR3 DNA sequence: TGTGCCAGCAGCACTGGACAGGGGAATGCCTACAATGAGCAGTTCTTC.

This clonotype was seen a few times. This chain uses TRBV5-1 with TRBJ2-1; weak D call: TRBD2 (6 bases). In germline, CDR1 is SGHRS, CDR2 YFSETQ. Deletions cut 5 bases from V and 9 bases from J, with 21 bases between. The CDR3 runs to 15 residues. CDR3 amino acids: CASRGDLSGRSEQFF. The DNA of the CDR3 is TGCGCCAGCAGAGGGGACCTGTCTGGGAGGAGTGAGCAGTTCTTC.

The chain recombines TRBV7-9 with TRBJ1-2; the match to TRBD1 covers 7 bases. The CDR3 runs to 13 residues. The germline V gene has CDR1 SEHNR and CDR2 FQNEAQ (reference sequence). After removal of 6 bases from V and 3 bases from J, the junction contained 4 bases not matched to a gene. The CDR3 spells CASRDQGDYGYTF. The DNA for the CDR3 is TGTGCCAGCAGAGACCAGGGGGACTATGGCTACACCTTC.

The chain carries TRBV4-1 and TRBJ1-1; a possible D gene is TRBD1 (5 bases). This CDR3 region has 15 residues. Trimming shortened V by 1 base and J by 4 bases, and 13 bases separated the two germline ends. Germline V CDR1 and CDR2: MGHRA, YSYEKL. In nucleotides, the CDR3 is TGCGCCAGCAGCCAAGTGCAGGGTCCGAGCACTGAAGCTTTCTTT. This translates into CASSQVQGPSTEAFF.

On this clonotype: A much larger clone is a single base away; this may be a read error. The chain couples TRBV4-2 to TRBJ2-7; 9 positions match TRBD2. The CDR3 extends over 19 amino acids. After removal of 0 bases from V and 3 bases from J, the junction contained 15 bases not matched to a gene. Germline V gives CDR1 LGHNA, CDR2 YNFKEQ. The CDR3 reads CASSQEGGTSWGLFYEQYF. The CDR3 region has the DNA TGTGCCAGCAGCCAAGAAGGTGGGACTAGCTGGGGACTGTTCTACGAGCAGTACTTC.

The chain joins TRBV15 to TRBJ2-2, with unresolved D. Germline lookup yields CDR1 LNHNV and CDR2 YYDKDF (reference sequence). The ends were cut back, 0 bases at V and 7 bases at J, with 9 bases in the middle. CDR3 length equals 14 residues. In DNA, the CDR3 is TGTGCCACCAGCAGAGATGAGCCGGGCGGGGAGCTGTTTTTT. This translates into CATSRDEPGGELFF.

This clonotype has ten or more counts. The chain has TRBV5-1 and TRBJ2-2; D unclear. CDR1 and CDR2 (germline): SGHRS, YFSETQ. Trimming pared 3 bases from V and 0 bases from J, leaving 6 bases between. The CDR3 consists of 14 residues. The CDR3 sequence: CASSSSTNTGELFF. The CDR3 DNA is TGCGCCAGCAGCTCCAGCACGAACACCGGGGAGCTGTTTTTT.

This clonotype occurred a few times. The rearrangement joins TRBV20-1 to TRBJ2-7; 7 bases are a match to TRBD1. This CDR3 has 14 residues. CDR1 and CDR2 (germline): DFQATT, SNEGSKA (reference sequence). The junction had 5 bases not matched to a gene; V was cut back by 1 base and J by 2 bases. CDR3 bases: TGCAGTGCTAGAGTCACAGGGGATACCTACGAGCAGTACTTC. This translates into CSARVTGDTYEQYF.

V is TRBV7-8 and J is TRBJ1-1; D gene unclear. Germline values: CDR1 SGHVS, CDR2 FQNEAQ. V dropped 1 base and J dropped 8 bases, with 14 bases sitting between them. This CDR3 is 14 amino acids long. The CDR3 loop is CASSLGRAAGEAFF. CDR3 bases: TGTGCCAGCAGCTTAGGTCGTGCCGCTGGAGAAGCTTTCTTT.

This clonotype occurred once. The chain carries TRBV12-3 or TRBV12-4 and TRBJ1-2; D gene uncertain. The ends were cut back, 1 base at V and 14 bases at J, with 11 bases in the middle. The CDR3 totals 11 residues. CDR3 loop: CASSLGAWETF. CDR3 DNA: TGTGCCAGCAGTTTAGGGGCCTGGGAGACCTTC.

This clonotype came up a few times. The J gene is TRBJ2-7, the V gene TRBV20-1, with D perhaps given as TRBD1 or TRBD2 (6 bases each). Trimming left V 5 bases short and J 2 bases short, with 13 bases between. Germline-derived CDR1 and CDR2 are DFQATT and SNEGSKA (reference sequence). This CDR3 region has 13 residues. CDR3 DNA sequence: TGCAGTGCTGGGTCAGGGGAGGCCTACGAGCAGTACTTC. This gives the protein CSAGSGEAYEQYF.

The sample holds many counts of this clonotype. This rearrangement joins TRBV12-3 or TRBV12-4 to TRBJ2-7; 7 bases are shared with TRBD1. V was clipped by 3 bases and J by 6 bases; unmatched bases: 8. The CDR3 is made up of 14 amino acids. CDR3: CASSFGRGMGEQYF. The CDR3 bases are TGTGCCAGCAGTTTTGGCAGGGGGATGGGCGAGCAGTACTTC.

V is TRBV7-8 and J is TRBJ2-1; 7 positions agree with TRBD2. This CDR3 has 15 residues. Losses at the gene ends were 0 bases for V and 9 bases for J; bases not matched to a gene: 8. CDR1 and CDR2 from the germline V gene are SGHVS and FQNEAQ. This chain's CDR3 is CASSLATGLAAEQFF. The CDR3 DNA follows: TGTGCCAGCAGCTTAGCGACGGGTCTAGCGGCTGAGCAGTTCTTC.

The rearrangement links TRBV24-1 to TRBJ2-2; possibly TRBD2 for D (5 bases). The V and J ends lost 3 bases and 7 bases respectively, with 8 bases between them. Germline V gene sequence: CDR1 KGHDR, CDR2 SFDVKD. This CDR3 contains 13 residues. The CDR3 here is CATSDPSLGELFF. Here the CDR3 DNA reads TGTGCCACCAGTGATCCTAGCCTCGGGGAGCTGTTTTTT.

This clonotype was observed a few times. The chain uses TRBV5-1 and TRBJ2-7; TRBD1 matches 11 bases. Germline CDR1 and CDR2: SGHRS and YFSETQ. The length of the CDR3 is 16 residues. V lost 4 bases to trimming and J lost 2 bases; unmatched junction nucleotides: 8. This CDR3 reads CASSLAEGQGAYEQYF. CDR3 DNA: TGCGCCAGCAGCCTGGCGGAGGGACAGGGGGCCTACGAGCAGTACTTC.

The CDR3 here is CASTPGTEAFF. In DNA, the CDR3 is TGTGCCAGCACGCCGGGCACTGAAGCTTTCTTT. The chain joins TRBV12-3 or TRBV12-4 to TRBJ1-1; D is unresolved. With 7 bases removed from V and 4 bases from J, the gap between germline ends came to 7 bases. The CDR3 sequence is 11 residues long.

Only a few counts were recorded for this clonotype. The chain employs TRBV20-1 and TRBJ2-1, with D perhaps matching TRBD1 (6 bases). Germline CDR1 reads DFQATT; CDR2 reads SNEGSKA (reference sequence). The germline V and J ends were trimmed by 6 bases and 2 bases, with 14 bases remaining between them. The CDR3 totals 14 residues. In DNA, the CDR3 is TGCAGTGCCCCGCGCACAGGGACCTACAATGAGCAGTTCTTC. Translated, it gives CSAPRTGTYNEQFF.

The rearrangement links TRBV11-2 to TRBJ1-1; D unresolved. This CDR3 contains 15 residues. The ends were cut back, 3 bases at V and 5 bases at J, with 16 bases in the middle. Germline CDR1 SGHAT, CDR2 FQNNGV. The CDR3 is CASSFGEFGRTEAFF. CDR3 in DNA: TGTGCCAGCAGCTTTGGGGAGTTCGGTAGGACTGAAGCTTTCTTT.

The chain recombines TRBV25-1 with TRBJ1-2; the match to TRBD1 covers 12 bases. CDR1 is MGHDK and CDR2 is SYGVNS in the germline V gene. V shed 4 bases and J 4 bases; nucleotides not matched to a gene: 4. The CDR3 is 15 amino acids. The CDR3 bases are TGTGCCAGCAGTGTGGGGACAGGGGGCGGCTATGGCTACACCTTC. This codes for CASSVGTGGGYGYTF.

The sample holds many counts of this clonotype. This chain uses TRBV5-1 with TRBJ2-7, with D possibly TRBD1 on 5 matching bases. CDR3 size: 14 residues. Germline V gene sequence: CDR1 SGHRS, CDR2 YFSETQ. With 0 bases removed from V and 2 bases from J, the gap between germline ends came to 9 bases. The CDR3, as DNA: TGCGCCAGCAGCTTGGAGTCAGGGCCCTACGAGCAGTACTTC. Residues: CASSLESGPYEQYF.